This is a list of T cell receptor beta chains from one sample in a study of blood T cells in healthy people across ages. TCRdb used MiXCR to reprocess the 5' RACE reads, holding one entry per CDR3 protein. The sample comprises more than 800,000 distinct CDR3 sequences, around 45% of which are singletons, and over 15% rests with the top ten. Sequencing input: blood. The receptors here all came from a woman aged 60 to 75 in good health. The CDR3 runs from the conserved cysteine through the conserved F or W. Fields, in order: J gene, D gene, V gene, clone size, CDR3 DNA, CDR3 protein. A D gene is named only where the DNA matches it firmly. A row's size may be missing; if present it is once, few, many or a size class.

j_call: TRBJ2-3; d_call: NA; v_call: TRBV7-9; clone_size: NA; cdr3_nt: TGTTCCAGCCCGGAAGATACGCAGTATTTT; cdr3_aa: CSSPEDTQYF
j_call: TRBJ2-4; d_call: TRBD1; v_call: TRBV6-1; clone_size: few; cdr3_nt: TGTGCCAGCACCGAAAGGGGACAGAAAAACATTCAGTACTTC; cdr3_aa: CASTERGQKNIQYF
j_call: TRBJ2-7; d_call: TRBD2; v_call: TRBV5-1; clone_size: NA; cdr3_nt: TGCGCCAGCAGCTTGACGACTAGCGGGAGGGCCCCCCCTGTCCTCGACTACGGGCAGTACTTC; cdr3_aa: CASSLTTSGRAPPVLDYGQYF
j_call: TRBJ2-3; d_call: NA; v_call: TRBV6-6; clone_size: NA; cdr3_nt: TGTGCCAGCGGGGCCACAGATGCGCAGTATTTT; cdr3_aa: CASGATDAQYF
j_call: TRBJ2-3; d_call: TRBD2; v_call: TRBV6-5; clone_size: NA; cdr3_nt: TGTGCCAGCAGTTATAGGACTAGCGGGAGCACAGATACGCAGTATTTT; cdr3_aa: CASSYRTSGSTDTQYF
j_call: TRBJ1-1; d_call: TRBD1; v_call: TRBV29-1; clone_size: few; cdr3_nt: TGCAGCGTGAAACAGGGGTTCGGCACTGAAGCTTTCTTT; cdr3_aa: CSVKQGFGTEAFF
j_call: TRBJ2-3; d_call: TRBD2; v_call: TRBV28; clone_size: NA; cdr3_nt: TGTGCCAGCAGAACCAGGACTAGCGGCCAGGCCACAGATACGCAGTATTTT; cdr3_aa: CASRTRTSGQATDTQYF
j_call: TRBJ2-1; d_call: NA; v_call: TRBV7-8; clone_size: NA; cdr3_nt: TGTGCCAGCAGCTTAGTCGAGACGGTCCTTTACAATGAGCAGTTCTTC; cdr3_aa: CASSLVETVLYNEQFF
j_call: TRBJ2-7; d_call: NA; v_call: TRBV20-1; clone_size: NA; cdr3_nt: TGCAGTGCTAGAGATGGGGGCTCCTACAATGAGCAGTACTTC; cdr3_aa: CSARDGGSYNEQYF
j_call: TRBJ2-1; d_call: NA; v_call: TRBV4-2; clone_size: NA; cdr3_nt: TGTGCCAGCAGCCAAGATGTAAGCGTCTCCCACAATGAGCAGTTCTTC; cdr3_aa: CASSQDVSVSHNEQFF
j_call: TRBJ2-5; d_call: NA; v_call: TRBV20-1; clone_size: NA; cdr3_nt: TGCAGTGCCGGGACTCACCAAGAGACCCAGTACTTC; cdr3_aa: CSAGTHQETQYF
j_call: TRBJ2-1; d_call: NA; v_call: TRBV20-1; clone_size: NA; cdr3_nt: TGCAGTGCTACACTCCTAAAGCGCGTAGGCAATGAGCAGTTCTTC; cdr3_aa: CSATLLKRVGNEQFF
j_call: TRBJ2-5; d_call: NA; v_call: TRBV4-2; clone_size: NA; cdr3_nt: TGTGCCAGCAGCCAAGAGAGAGCGAGTGAGCGGTACTTC; cdr3_aa: CASSQERASERYF
j_call: TRBJ2-5; d_call: TRBD2; v_call: TRBV20-1; clone_size: few; cdr3_nt: TGCAGTGCTAGAGATGTAGCGGGAGGAGGAGAGACCCAGTACTTC; cdr3_aa: CSARDVAGGGETQYF
j_call: TRBJ1-2; d_call: NA; v_call: TRBV10-3; clone_size: few; cdr3_nt: TGTGCCATCAATCGAGAGGGCTATGGCTACACCTTC; cdr3_aa: CAINREGYGYTF
j_call: TRBJ1-3; d_call: NA; v_call: TRBV5-1; clone_size: NA; cdr3_nt: TGCGCCAGCAGCTTGACAGCCCAGTCTTCTGGAAACACCATATATTTT; cdr3_aa: CASSLTAQSSGNTIYF
j_call: TRBJ2-6; d_call: NA; v_call: TRBV12-3/TRBV12-4; clone_size: NA; cdr3_nt: TGTGCCAGCAGTTCCGAAGGGGCCCCTTCTGGGGCCAACGTCCTGACTTTC; cdr3_aa: CASSSEGAPSGANVLTF
j_call: TRBJ2-1; d_call: TRBD2; v_call: TRBV20-1; clone_size: many; cdr3_nt: TGCAGTGCTAGGAGCCCGACTAGCGGGAGTAATGAGCAGTTCTTC; cdr3_aa: CSARSPTSGSNEQFF
j_call: TRBJ2-5; d_call: TRBD2; v_call: TRBV20-1; clone_size: NA; cdr3_nt: TGCAGTGCTAGAGATTCCGGCGGGAGTTACGAGACCCAGTACTTC; cdr3_aa: CSARDSGGSYETQYF
j_call: TRBJ2-3; d_call: TRBD1; v_call: TRBV12-3/TRBV12-4; clone_size: NA; cdr3_nt: TGTGCCAGCGCCTCAGTGGGGGACAGCGACGCTCAAACCTCCACAGATACGCAGTATTTT; cdr3_aa: CASASVGDSDAQTSTDTQYF
j_call: TRBJ2-3; d_call: NA; v_call: TRBV7-2; clone_size: few; cdr3_nt: TGTGCCAGCAGCTTGGCTCCTAGAGATACGCAGTATTTT; cdr3_aa: CASSLAPRDTQYF
j_call: TRBJ2-7; d_call: NA; v_call: TRBV25-1; clone_size: many; cdr3_nt: TGTGCCAGCAGTGACTTTGGCGTGATCTACGAGCAGTACTTC; cdr3_aa: CASSDFGVIYEQYF
j_call: TRBJ2-7; d_call: NA; v_call: TRBV20-1; clone_size: NA; cdr3_nt: TGCAGTGCCAGGGACGCTATGATCTACGAGCAGTACTTC; cdr3_aa: CSARDAMIYEQYF
j_call: TRBJ2-1; d_call: NA; v_call: TRBV24-1; clone_size: NA; cdr3_nt: TGTGCCACCAGTCCCCCCGGCTCTAGGGCATATGAGCAGTTCTTC; cdr3_aa: CATSPPGSRAYEQFF
j_call: TRBJ2-7; d_call: NA; v_call: TRBV12-3/TRBV12-4; clone_size: many; cdr3_nt: TGTGCCAGCAGTTCGTACAGGTTTCAAGCCCGGGGGCGCGAGCACGAGCAGTACTTC; cdr3_aa: CASSSYRFQARGREHEQYF
j_call: TRBJ2-6; d_call: NA; v_call: TRBV27; clone_size: NA; cdr3_nt: TGTGCCAGCAGTTTCCGACGCTTCTCTGGGGCCAACGTCCTGACTTTC; cdr3_aa: CASSFRRFSGANVLTF
j_call: TRBJ2-5; d_call: NA; v_call: TRBV13; clone_size: few; cdr3_nt: TGTGCCAGCAGCTTAGATGTTAGCGCAACCCAAGAGACCCAGTACTTC; cdr3_aa: CASSLDVSATQETQYF
j_call: TRBJ2-3; d_call: NA; v_call: TRBV3-1; clone_size: NA; cdr3_nt: TGTGCCAGCAGCAACCCAATCTCTCTACTCCGCACAGATACGCAGTATTTT; cdr3_aa: CASSNPISLLRTDTQYF
j_call: TRBJ2-6; d_call: TRBD1; v_call: TRBV4-2; clone_size: NA; cdr3_nt: TGTGCCAGCAGCCAAGACCGGACAGGGGTCGGGGCCAACGTCCTGACTTTC; cdr3_aa: CASSQDRTGVGANVLTF
j_call: TRBJ2-1; d_call: NA; v_call: TRBV10-1; clone_size: NA; cdr3_nt: TGCGCCAGCAGTGGGTCGACCGGATTTCTTAGAACCGCTTACAATGAGCAGTTCTTC; cdr3_aa: CASSGSTGFLRTAYNEQFF
j_call: TRBJ2-7; d_call: NA; v_call: TRBV11-2; clone_size: NA; cdr3_nt: TGTGCCAGCAGCTTAGTAACCCTCAGAGGGTACGAGCAGTACTTC; cdr3_aa: CASSLVTLRGYEQYF
j_call: TRBJ2-7; d_call: NA; v_call: TRBV5-1; clone_size: many; cdr3_nt: TGTGCCAGCAGCTTGGACGTCTACGAGCAGTACTTC; cdr3_aa: CASSLDVYEQYF
j_call: TRBJ2-7; d_call: NA; v_call: TRBV9; clone_size: NA; cdr3_nt: TGTGCCAGCAGCGTCGGCCTAGATCAATCCGAGCAGTACTTC; cdr3_aa: CASSVGLDQSEQYF
j_call: TRBJ2-5; d_call: TRBD2; v_call: TRBV2; clone_size: NA; cdr3_nt: TGTGCCAGCGCGAGGGTAGCGGGAGTTGAGACCCAGTACTTC; cdr3_aa: CASARVAGVETQYF
j_call: TRBJ2-3; d_call: NA; v_call: TRBV6-5; clone_size: NA; cdr3_nt: TGTGCCGGCAGTTACCGTTGGGGTAGCACAGATACGCAGTATTTT; cdr3_aa: CAGSYRWGSTDTQYF
j_call: TRBJ2-7; d_call: NA; v_call: TRBV7-9; clone_size: NA; cdr3_nt: TGTGCCAGCAGCTTCTGGACCTACGAGCAGCACTTC; cdr3_aa: CASSFWTYEQHF
j_call: TRBJ2-1; d_call: TRBD2; v_call: TRBV2; clone_size: NA; cdr3_nt: TGTGCCAGCAGTGAAGTCCGCGGGAGGGCAAATGAGCAGTTCTTC; cdr3_aa: CASSEVRGRANEQFF
j_call: TRBJ2-1; d_call: NA; v_call: TRBV5-6; clone_size: NA; cdr3_nt: TGTGCCAGCAGCTTGAGGCCTGCTGAGCAGTTCTTC; cdr3_aa: CASSLRPAEQFF
j_call: TRBJ1-2; d_call: NA; v_call: TRBV20-1; clone_size: NA; cdr3_nt: TGCAGTGCTAGACCCCAGAACCGGGAGCGTTGGAGCTACACCTTC; cdr3_aa: CSARPQNRERWSYTF
j_call: TRBJ2-7; d_call: NA; v_call: TRBV11-2; clone_size: NA; cdr3_nt: TGTGCCAGCAGCCCCTGCAGGGGAACGGAGTACTTC; cdr3_aa: CASSPCRGTEYF
j_call: TRBJ2-1; d_call: NA; v_call: TRBV5-1; clone_size: NA; cdr3_nt: TGCGCCAGCAGCTTGGGGGGAGGGGGAACCTACTACAATGGGCAGTTCTTC; cdr3_aa: CASSLGGGGTYYNGQFF
j_call: TRBJ1-1; d_call: NA; v_call: TRBV5-1; clone_size: NA; cdr3_nt: TGCGCCAGCAGCCAGACGCTGAACACTGAAGCTTTCTTT; cdr3_aa: CASSQTLNTEAFF